This T cell receptor (beta chain) was obtained from a study of neoadjuvant nivolumab and ipilimumab in lung cancer. General study findings and limits: Resected-tumor TCR richness correlated positively with pretherapy blood richness.

Using immunoSEQ multiplex PCR, the repertoire was profiled, and TCRdb retains in-frame clones only, with some absent. The sample carries fewer than 20,000 clones, around 77% recorded once. The CDR3 loop spans 14 amino acids. The germline V gene encodes CDR1 SGHDT and CDR2 YYEEEE. Deletions cut 4 bases from V and 5 bases from J, with 15 bases between. A note on this clone: Its specificity is not known.

This sequence joins TRBV5-6 and TRBJ1-1; tentatively, D is TRBD1 (6 bases). The sequencing here drew on tumor tissue, taken after neoadjuvant nivolumab, alone or with ipilimumab, at or shortly before surgery. The receptor's source is an adult with non-small cell lung cancer. The CDR3 nucleotides read TGTGCCAGCAGCCGCTCCGGGACAAATACTGAAGCTTTCTTT. Translated: CASSRSGTNTEAFF.